The 24 T cell receptor beta chains presented below share a single source sample, sequenced in a study of Tregs in tolerant kidney transplant recipients. The protocol was immunoSEQ multiplex PCR, while the TCRdb copy is restricted to in-frame clones and leaves out a portion. The sample gives approximately 65,000 clones, roughly 84% of which show up once; roughly 4.5% is in the top ten. The sample taken for sequencing was CD4+ T cells from blood. These TCRs come from a human donor in good health.

The CDR3 sequence is CASSPTRPGPQHF. In DNA, the CDR3 is TGTGCCAGCAGCCCAACTAGACCAGGGCCCCAGCATTTT. J is TRBJ1-5 and V is TRBV6-6, with D uncertain. The CDR3 consists of 13 residues. CDR1 and CDR2 from the germline V gene are MNHNY and SVGAGI (reference sequence). Deletions cut 6 bases from V and 9 bases from J, with 15 bases between.

The rearrangement joins TRBV6-5 to TRBJ2-1, with D possibly TRBD2 on 7 matching bases. With 4 bases removed from V and 5 bases from J, the gap between germline ends came to 12 bases. Germline assignment: CDR1 MNHEY and CDR2 SVGAGI. The CDR3 spans 14 residues. CDR3 in amino acids: CASSFGGRNNEQFF. CDR3 nucleotides: TGTGCCAGCAGTTTCGGGGGGCGAAACAATGAGCAGTTCTTC.

This clone was picked up many times. This chain joins TRBV30 and TRBJ2-1; 8 bases are a match to TRBD2. This CDR3 has 14 residues. V was pared by 6 bases and J by 3 bases, with 7 bases of the junction left unmatched. The germline CDR1 and CDR2 sequences are GTSNPN and SVGIG (reference sequence). The CDR3 coding sequence is TGTGCCTGCAAAGCGGGAGCAGTCTACAATGAGCAGTTCTTC. This sequence encodes CACKAGAVYNEQFF.

The chain has TRBV6-5 and TRBJ2-3, with D perhaps TRBD2 (5 bases). CDR3 size: 12 residues. Germline-derived CDR1 and CDR2 are MNHEY and SVGAGI. V was cut by 6 bases and J by 3 bases, with 7 bases left in between. CDR3 amino acids: CASRLVTDTQYF. The DNA for the CDR3 is TGTGCCAGCAGACTAGTTACAGATACGCAGTATTTT.

The J gene is TRBJ1-2, the V gene TRBV7-2, with a possible D match to TRBD1 (6 bases). The CDR3 has 14 residues. Trimming removed 5 bases at V and 4 bases at J, with 14 bases between. Per the germline V gene, CDR1 is SGHTA and CDR2 is FQGNSA. The DNA of the CDR3 is TGTGCCAGCAGCCAACACGGGGGCCCCTATGGCTACACCTTC. It encodes CASSQHGGPYGYTF.

The rearrangement uses TRBV6-5 and TRBJ1-1; D might be TRBD1 (6 bases). CDR1 is MNHEY, CDR2 SVGAGI, per germline. The CDR3 spans 14 residues. The V gene lost 5 bases and the J gene lost 7 bases, with 17 bases spanning the gap. The CDR3 protein is CASSGPRGQIEAFF. In nucleotides, the CDR3 is TGTGCCAGCAGTGGGCCCCGAGGACAGATTGAAGCTTTCTTT.

The chain uses TRBV11-3 and TRBJ2-3; 12 nucleotides align to TRBD2. The CDR3 consists of 14 residues. Per the germline V gene, CDR1 is SGHNT and CDR2 is YENEEA. The J segment lost 6 bases and the V segment lost 7 bases, leaving 5 bases of the junction unmatched. CDR3 DNA sequence: TGTGCCAGCATTGCGACTAGCGGGAGTGATACGCAGTATTTT. Its translation: CASIATSGSDTQYF.

This rearrangement joins TRBV23-1 to TRBJ2-7, with unresolved D. TRBV23-1 is flagged as an ORF with uncertain function. V lost 2 bases to trimming and J lost 3 bases, with 5 bases between them. The CDR3 extends over 12 amino acids. In nucleotides, the CDR3 is TGCGCCAGCAGTCAAATAGTCTACGAGCAGTACTTC. It translates to CASSQIVYEQYF.

The rearrangement joins TRBV9 to TRBJ2-3, with 16 bases matching TRBD2. The CDR3 has 18 residues. V lost 4 bases and J lost 0; bases outside the gene matches: 5. The germline CDR1 and CDR2 sequences are SGDLS and YYNGEE. CDR3 DNA sequence: TGTGCCAGCAGCTCGGGACTAGCGGGGGGGCACAGCACAGATACGCAGTATTTT. This translates into CASSSGLAGGHSTDTQYF.

V is TRBV7-8 and J is TRBJ2-2; tentatively, D is TRBD1 (5 bases). The CDR3 loop spans 18 amino acids. The V end lost 5 bases, the J end lost 5 bases, and 24 bases lay between the germline ends. CDR1 and CDR2 (germline): SGHVS, FQNEAQ. CDR3 region: CASSINSVGPRGTGELFF. The CDR3 DNA is TGTGCCAGCAGCATAAACAGCGTAGGACCTAGGGGTACCGGGGAGCTGTTTTTT. Variable domain in full (rest from reference TRBV7-8 and TRBJ2-2): GAGVSQSPRYKVAKRGQDVALRCDPISGHVSLFWYQQALGQGPEFLTYFQNEAQLDKSGLPSDRFFAERPEGSVSTLKIQRTQQEDSAVYLCASSINSVGPRGTGELFFGEGSRLTVL.

The V gene is TRBV4-3, the J gene TRBJ2-5; perhaps TRBD2 as D (5 bases). The CDR3 is made up of 15 amino acids. V was trimmed by 4 bases and J by 2 bases, leaving 14 bases between them. Germline CDR1 and CDR2: LGHNA and YSLEER. CDR3 nucleotides: TGCGCCAGCAGCCTGGGATCGGACTTACAAGAGACCCAGTACTTC. This translates into CASSLGSDLQETQYF.

The chain carries TRBV5-1 and TRBJ2-1, with D possibly TRBD2 on 7 matching bases. The CDR3 length is 17 residues. Trimming removed 7 bases from V and 4 bases from J, with 24 bases in between. The germline V gene encodes CDR1 SGHRS and CDR2 YFSETQ. DNA of the CDR3: TGCGCCAGCGACCATAACCCGGGGGGCAGCCAATACAATGAGCAGTTCTTC. This sequence encodes CASDHNPGGSQYNEQFF.

V and J are TRBV7-2 and TRBJ2-1; D is ambiguous. This CDR3 spans 13 amino acids. The V and J ends lost 2 bases and 3 bases respectively, with 5 bases between them. The germline V gene has CDR1 SGHTA and CDR2 FQGNSA. The CDR3 sequence is CASSLSDYNEQFF. The CDR3 DNA reads TGTGCCAGCAGCTTAAGCGACTACAATGAGCAGTTCTTC.

The chain joins TRBV7-9 to TRBJ1-3; D ambiguous. This CDR3 has 14 residues. Trimming shortened V by 6 bases and J by 2 bases, and 11 bases separated the two germline ends. Germline V lookup: CDR1 SEHNR, CDR2 FQNEAQ (reference sequence). This CDR3 reads CASRATATGNTIYF. In nucleotides, the CDR3 is TGTGCCAGCAGGGCTACAGCTACTGGAAACACCATATATTTT.

V gene TRBV7-2 combines with J gene TRBJ2-5; tentative D call: TRBD2 (6 bases). The CDR3 runs 13 residues. Trimming took off 5 bases at V and 5 bases at J, with 12 bases between the two ends. CDR1 SGHTA and CDR2 FQGNSA come from the germline V gene. The CDR3: CASSRSGDETQYF. DNA for the CDR3: TGTGCCAGCAGCCGCTCGGGGGACGAGACCCAGTACTTC.

The chain has TRBV4-3 and TRBJ2-1; D call uncertain. The CDR3 totals 14 residues. Germline-derived CDR1 and CDR2 are LGHNA and YSLEER. V was trimmed by 4 bases and J by 5 bases, leaving 12 bases between them. CDR3 in amino acids: CASSRLLGDNEQFF. The CDR3 nucleotides read TGCGCCAGCAGCCGCCTGCTAGGTGACAATGAGCAGTTCTTC.

This chain connects TRBV5-1 to TRBJ2-3; 16 bases are a match to TRBD2. From germline, CDR1 is SGHRS and CDR2 YFSETQ. V shed 3 bases and J 6 bases; nucleotides not matched to a gene: 10. The CDR3 runs 18 residues. The CDR3 protein is CASSSEGTSGRAGDTQYF. Written as DNA, the CDR3 is TGCGCCAGCAGCTCTGAAGGGACTAGCGGGAGGGCAGGCGATACGCAGTATTTT.

This clone was found once. The rearrangement uses TRBV18 and TRBJ2-5; weak D call: TRBD2 (6 bases). This CDR3 contains 14 residues. V was trimmed by 2 bases and J by 5 bases, leaving 12 bases between them. CDR1 KGHSH and CDR2 LQKENI come from the germline V gene. CDR3: CASSPGTLRETQYF. The CDR3, as DNA: TGTGCCAGCTCACCAGGGACTCTGAGGGAGACCCAGTACTTC.

This sequence joins TRBV30 and TRBJ2-1, with 10 bases that match TRBD1. This CDR3 spans 14 amino acids. Looked up from germline, CDR1 is GTSNPN and CDR2 is SVGIG (reference sequence). V was pared by 8 bases and J by 4 bases, with 8 bases of the junction left unmatched. This CDR3 is CALSRGQGYNEQFF. The DNA of the CDR3 is TGTGCCCTATCCCGGGGACAGGGGTACAATGAGCAGTTCTTC.

This clone was recorded only once. J is TRBJ1-2 and V is TRBV4-3, with D hard to call. CDR1 is LGHNA and CDR2 is YSLEER in the germline V gene. This CDR3 has 15 residues. The V and J ends lost 0 bases and 5 bases respectively, with 13 bases between them. In DNA form, the CDR3 reads TGCGCCAGCAGCCAAGAGCCGGGGTTTACTTATGGCTACACCTTC. Its translation is CASSQEPGFTYGYTF.

The chain employs TRBV6-5 and TRBJ2-1; D remains ambiguous. This CDR3 is 13 amino acids long. The V gene lost 0 bases and the J gene lost 9 bases, with 9 bases spanning the gap. CDR1 and CDR2 (germline): MNHEY, SVGAGI. DNA for the CDR3: TGTGCCAGCAGTTACTCGGCCTACCGTGAGCAGTTCTTC. As protein: CASSYSAYREQFF.

The chain has TRBV9 and TRBJ1-4; no definite D call. Germline V lookup: CDR1 SGDLS, CDR2 YYNGEE. Between the trimmed V and J ends, which lost 4 bases and 10 bases, there was a span of 11 bases. The CDR3 contains 12 residues. The CDR3 loop is CASSPSSGKLFF. CDR3 nucleotide sequence: TGTGCCAGCAGCCCCAGCTCGGGAAAACTGTTTTTT.

The rearrangement joins TRBV7-6 to TRBJ2-1; the D gene could be TRBD1 or TRBD2 (5 bases each). V was cut by 1 base and J by 0 bases, with 16 bases left in between. The CDR3 runs 18 residues. In germline, CDR1 is SGHVS, CDR2 FNYEAQ. Here the CDR3 DNA reads TGTGCCAGCAGCTTAGGTGTCTGGAGCGGACACTCCTACAATGAGCAGTTCTTC. Translation: CASSLGVWSGHSYNEQFF.

This clone was detected only once. This chain joins TRBV7-2 and TRBJ2-7, with 9 bases fitting TRBD1. CDR3 length: 15 amino acids. Germline V lookup: CDR1 SGHTA, CDR2 FQGNSA. The junction had 6 bases not matched to a gene; V was cut back by 3 bases and J by 3 bases. This CDR3 reads CASSFGTGGFYEQYF. DNA of the CDR3: TGTGCCAGCAGCTTTGGCACAGGGGGCTTCTACGAGCAGTACTTC.